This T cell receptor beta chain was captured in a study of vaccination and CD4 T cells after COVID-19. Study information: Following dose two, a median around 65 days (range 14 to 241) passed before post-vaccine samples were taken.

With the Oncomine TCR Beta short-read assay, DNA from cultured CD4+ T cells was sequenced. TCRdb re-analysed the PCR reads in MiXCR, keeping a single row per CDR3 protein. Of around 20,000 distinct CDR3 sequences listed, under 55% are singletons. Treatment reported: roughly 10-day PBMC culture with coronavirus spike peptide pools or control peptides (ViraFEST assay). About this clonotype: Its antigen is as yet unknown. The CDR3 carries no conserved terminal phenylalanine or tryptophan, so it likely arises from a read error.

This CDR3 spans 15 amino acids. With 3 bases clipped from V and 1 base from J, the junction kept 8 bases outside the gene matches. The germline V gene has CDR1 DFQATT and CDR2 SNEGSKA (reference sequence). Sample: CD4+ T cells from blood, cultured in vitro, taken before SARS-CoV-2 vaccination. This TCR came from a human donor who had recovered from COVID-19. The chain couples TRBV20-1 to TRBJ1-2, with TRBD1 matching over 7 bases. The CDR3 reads CSARGGDSSNYGYTL. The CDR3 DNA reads TGCAGTGCTAGGGGGGGGGACAGCAGTAACTATGGCTACACCCTC.